The sequence of this TCR beta chain was determined in a study of control samples from healthy donors and cancer patients (TCRdb year 2020). About this clone: Its binding antigen is unknown. Per-base quality was not reported, and no clone a single base away is much larger than it.

Receptor amplification or capture employed the immunoSEQ multiplex PCR assay. The table was pulled from immuneACCESS by TCRdb, which kept in-frame rearrangements only. Such tables lose some clones; where checked, under half of the loss comes from unresolved V genes, and the rest has no known cause. A total of 100,000 to 150,000 clones appear in this sample, about 89% of them only once. The leading ten clones occupy less than 9% of the sample. Reading the germline V gene gives CDR1 MDHEN and CDR2 SYDVKM. V ends up 4 bases short and J 6 bases short, with an unmatched junction base count of 4. CDR3 length: 15 amino acids, cysteine to phenylalanine. Here the CDR3 DNA is all that survives: 45 bases in frame from base 1.

The chain joins TRBV28 to TRBJ2-1, and 12 junctional nucleotides match TRBD2. This sequence originates from a woman under 30 in good health. The source material was blood. CDR3 region: CASSSTSGRFNEQFF. The nucleotides are TGTGCCAGCAGTTCTACTAGCGGGAGGTTCAATGAGCAGTTCTTC. This CDR3, with the reference TRBV28 and TRBJ2-1 proteins standing in past its ends, gives the full variable domain DVKVTQSSRYLVKRTGEKVFLECVQDMDHENMFWYRQDPGLGLRLIYFSYDVKMKEKGDIPEGYSVSREKKERFSLILESASTNQTSMYLCASSSTSGRFNEQFFGPGTRLTVL.